The rows below give T cell receptor beta chains drawn from one sample of a study of early T cells in non-severe SARS-CoV-2 infection. One entry per CDR3 protein, called by TCRdb with MiXCR from the 5' RACE reads. This table holds about 64,000 distinct CDR3 sequences, over 4% found once. Material: whole blood. These receptors all come from an adult who was a healthcare worker with PCR-confirmed SARS-CoV-2 infection or an uninfected control (not recorded which). Each CDR3 is given without its conserved first and last residue.

CDR3 protein	V gene	J gene
SALESRTEAF	TRBV20-1	TRBJ1-1
AWRIGTGYT	TRBV30	TRBJ1-2
ASSPTSGKAGELF	TRBV18	TRBJ2-2
SARVVTYNEQF	TRBV20-1	TRBJ2-1
AWRTGERAYNSPLH	TRBV30	TRBJ1-6
SAAGSSYNEQF	TRBV29-1	TRBJ2-1
ASSYSKSWSGRAGELF	TRBV6-6	TRBJ2-2
ASSPVSVGGNEQF	TRBV7-9	TRBJ2-1
ATLSSERTEAF	TRBV10-3	TRBJ1-1
ASSVGTKNIQY	TRBV9	TRBJ2-4
ASKVTWGNTEAF	TRBV6-5	TRBJ1-1
ASSGAGTVYSTDTQY	TRBV9	TRBJ2-3
SARTTRDSDSYEAF	TRBV20-1	TRBJ1-1
ASSQSFAGVTGELF	TRBV23-1	TRBJ2-2
ASSYPSTGGSMYEQY	TRBV6-5	TRBJ2-7
ASSFQTGLETQY	TRBV7-2	TRBJ2-5
ASSRDRGVYNEQF	TRBV3-1	TRBJ2-1
SARVTSPNYGYT	TRBV20-1	TRBJ1-2
ASSPRGGHKLF	TRBV6-5	TRBJ1-4
ASTISSGAETQY	TRBV12-3/TRBV12-4	TRBJ2-5
ASSQPSVYNEQF	TRBV12-3/TRBV12-4	TRBJ2-1
ASSLADPNRADYGYT	TRBV5-1	TRBJ1-2
ASSESWSYEQY	TRBV3-1	TRBJ2-7
ASSFSQGAGATGTQY	TRBV11-2	TRBJ2-3
SVEEQWGYTEAF	TRBV29-1	TRBJ1-1
ASSLAIENTEAF	TRBV5-1	TRBJ1-1
ASSSGRTLQETQY	TRBV11-2	TRBJ2-5
ASSAPAREQF	TRBV6-1	TRBJ2-1
ASSPGRLYEQY	TRBV11-2	TRBJ2-7
DSSFPGTYNEQF	TRBV5-4	TRBJ2-1
ASSQDRGGGADTQY	TRBV4-2	TRBJ2-3
ASSAGGGAPLTDTQY	TRBV9	TRBJ2-3
ASSLSRELF	TRBV4-2	TRBJ1-4
ASSQDLNGRAVFHEQF	TRBV4-2	TRBJ2-1
ASSPQGEGPRTDTQY	TRBV5-4	TRBJ2-3
ASSLAPTGSVDTGELF	TRBV7-2	TRBJ2-2
ASSQGFLRHEQY	TRBV14	TRBJ2-7
ASSFEHGLSGELF	TRBV12-3/TRBV12-4	TRBJ2-2
ASSDLEGSHEQY	TRBV25-1	TRBJ2-7
ASSPRTSGSHTGELF	TRBV14	TRBJ2-2
ASSPTGQPLAKNIQY	TRBV18	TRBJ2-4
ASSQDGTSGDTQY	TRBV4-2	TRBJ2-3
ASSPPGQIYNEQF	TRBV7-9	TRBJ2-1
ASSLIGTNTEAF	TRBV5-4	TRBJ1-1
ASSLTLGQGGQY	TRBV5-1	TRBJ2-7
SARLPRLADNEQF	TRBV20-1	TRBJ2-1
ASRSARGPTDTQY	TRBV9	TRBJ2-3